Given below is one TCR beta chain in context. Its antigen is not identified. Primers: 60 Vbeta forward and 13 Jbeta reverse. The assay was immunoSEQ multiplex PCR, and TCRdb's table has in-frame clones only and misses some. Among 180,000 or so clones listed, more than 80% were seen once. Between the trimmed V and J ends, which lost 4 bases and 10 bases, there was a span of 26 bases. Germline V gene data show CDR1 as SGHRS and CDR2 as YFSETQ. CDR3 length equals 16 residues. This specimen belongs to a study of cytomegalovirus exposure and HLA in healthy donors. Whole-study context: Unique TCR beta sequences numbering some 120 million came from approximately 180 million T cells in an earlier analysis.

Study-level points and caveats: Several V segments, TRBV6-2 and TRBV6-3 among them, could not be told apart and were dropped. Links to common viral pathogens appeared, in a later analysis, for several of the most significant clusters.

This receptor was obtained from a woman between 18 and 30 years old in good health and CMV-seropositive. V gene TRBV5-1 combines with J gene TRBJ1-2, with D possibly TRBD1 on 5 matching bases. Sequencing used PBMCs. The CDR3 DNA is TGCGCCAGCAGCCCGTCATACCCCAGGAGGGGTGATGTCTACACCTTC. It specifies CASSPSYPRRGDVYTF.